A selection of T cell receptor beta chains follows, all from one sample in a study of T cells in Graves' hyperthyroidism and ophthalmopathy. Each CDR3 protein is one row after TCRdb ran MiXCR on the multiplex PCR reads. The sample records around 380,000 distinct CDR3 sequences, approximately 13% being singletons. Sequences were obtained from blood. The receptors were sampled from a man aged 30-40 years with Graves' hyperthyroidism that later progressed to Graves' ophthalmopathy. The CDR3 runs from the conserved cysteine through the conserved F or W. The D gene is left open where the match is weak. For some rows the clone size is stated as once, few or many, or as a class when expanded; others skip it.

CAIKIHPQAGNTEAFF TGCGCCATCAAAATCCACCCCCAGGCAGGGAACACTGAAGCTTTCTTT many NA TRBJ1-1 TRBV10-1
CASIGTGSYNEQFF TGTGCCAGTATCGGGACAGGCTCCTACAATGAGCAGTTCTTC many TRBD1 TRBJ2-1 TRBV6-1
CASREVGGFYNEQFF TGTGCCAGCAGAGAAGTTGGGGGGTTCTACAATGAGCAGTTCTTC many NA TRBJ2-1 TRBV7-8
CATLQGNTGELFF TGTGCCACGTTACAGGGGAACACCGGGGAGCTGTTTTTT few NA TRBJ2-2 TRBV28
CASSTGRTGELFF TGTGCCAGCAGTACAGGGAGGACCGGGGAGCTGTTTTTT many NA TRBJ2-2 TRBV2
CASSKQWNQPQHF TGTGCCAGCAGCAAACAGTGGAATCAGCCCCAGCATTTT many NA TRBJ1-5 TRBV12-3/TRBV12-4
CASSFGGLPITGELFF TGTGCCAGCAGTTTTGGGGGACTACCAATCACCGGGGAGCTGTTTTTT NA TRBD2 TRBJ2-2 TRBV12-3/TRBV12-4
CASSMGQNSYEQYF TGTGCCAGTAGTATGGGACAAAACTCCTACGAGCAGTACTTC many NA TRBJ2-7 TRBV19
CASSPAVSYEQYF TGTGCCAGCAGCCCCGCAGTGTCCTACGAGCAGTACTTC few NA TRBJ2-7 TRBV6-1
CASSFDRAQETQYF TGTGCCAGCAGTTTTGACAGGGCCCAAGAGACCCAGTACTTC NA TRBD1 TRBJ2-5 TRBV12-3/TRBV12-4
CASSLLAGGNIQYF TGTGCCAGCAGTTTGCTAGCGGGGGGAAACATTCAGTACTTC few TRBD2 TRBJ2-4 TRBV28
CASSFGGTWQPQHF TGTGCCAGCAGTTTTGGGGGGACTTGGCAGCCCCAGCATTTT many NA TRBJ1-5 TRBV12-3/TRBV12-4
CSARNFGDRGGYNEQFF TGCAGTGCTAGAAATTTTGGGGACAGGGGTGGCTACAATGAGCAGTTCTTC many TRBD1 TRBJ2-1 TRBV20-1
CASSLRTGGTQNTEAFF TGTGCCAGCAGTTTAAGGACAGGGGGCACCCAAAACACTGAAGCTTTCTTT many TRBD1 TRBJ1-1 TRBV12-3/TRBV12-4
CASSFGTASYNEQFF TGTGCCAGCAGCTTTGGGACGGCAAGCTACAATGAGCAGTTCTTC many NA TRBJ2-1 TRBV7-9
CASSAMQAEAFF TGTGCCAGCAGCGCCATGCAGGCTGAAGCTTTCTTT NA NA TRBJ1-1 TRBV5-6
CASGLGDPYEQYF TGTGCTAGTGGTTTGGGGGACCCCTACGAGCAGTACTTC few NA TRBJ2-7 TRBV12-5
CAISGDREMIFGYTF TGTGCCATCAGTGGAGACAGGGAAATGATATTTGGCTACACCTTC few TRBD1 TRBJ1-2 TRBV10-3
CASSGTFQNSPLHF TGTGCCAGCAGTGGGACATTTCAGAATTCACCCCTCCACTTT many NA TRBJ1-6 TRBV6-1
CASRQWDSNQPQHF TGTGCCAGCAGACAGTGGGATAGCAATCAGCCCCAGCATTTT many NA TRBJ1-5 TRBV12-3/TRBV12-4
CASSLLDWHPGELFF TGTGCCAGCAGTTTACTGGACTGGCACCCCGGGGAGCTGTTTTTT many NA TRBJ2-2 TRBV12-3/TRBV12-4
CATSDDGYTEAFF TGTGCCACCAGTGACGACGGGTACACTGAAGCTTTCTTT few NA TRBJ1-1 TRBV24-1
CAGSTYEETQYF TGTGCCGGCAGCACTTATGAAGAGACCCAGTACTTC few NA TRBJ2-5 TRBV11-2
CASRTDFTDTQYF TGCGCCTCTCGAACGGACTTCACAGATACGCAGTATTTT few NA TRBJ2-3 TRBV10-2
CASSGTSGGYSYEQYF TGTGCCAGCAGCGGAACTAGCGGGGGATACTCCTACGAGCAGTACTTC many TRBD2 TRBJ2-7 TRBV7-9
CAWSAIPSVPYTF TGTGCCTGGAGTGCCATCCCCAGCGTTCCCTACACCTTC many NA TRBJ1-2 TRBV30
CASSFSGSLTNYGYTF TGTGCCAGCAGTTTTTCAGGCAGTTTAACTAACTATGGCTACACCTTC many NA TRBJ1-2 TRBV12-3/TRBV12-4
CASSAGLGPNEQFF TGCGCCAGCAGTGCGGGACTAGGCCCAAATGAGCAGTTCTTC many TRBD2 TRBJ2-1 TRBV5-1
CASSGTSGNTDTQYF TGTGCCAGCAGCGGGACTAGCGGAAACACAGATACGCAGTATTTT many TRBD2 TRBJ2-3 TRBV12-3/TRBV12-4
CASSSLTSSGNTIYF TGTGCCAGCAGCTCATTGACAAGCTCTGGAAACACCATATATTTT NA NA TRBJ1-3 TRBV7-9
CASSYDGQLEAFF TGTGCCAGCAGTTACGATGGGCAGCTTGAAGCTTTCTTT many NA TRBJ1-1 TRBV6-5